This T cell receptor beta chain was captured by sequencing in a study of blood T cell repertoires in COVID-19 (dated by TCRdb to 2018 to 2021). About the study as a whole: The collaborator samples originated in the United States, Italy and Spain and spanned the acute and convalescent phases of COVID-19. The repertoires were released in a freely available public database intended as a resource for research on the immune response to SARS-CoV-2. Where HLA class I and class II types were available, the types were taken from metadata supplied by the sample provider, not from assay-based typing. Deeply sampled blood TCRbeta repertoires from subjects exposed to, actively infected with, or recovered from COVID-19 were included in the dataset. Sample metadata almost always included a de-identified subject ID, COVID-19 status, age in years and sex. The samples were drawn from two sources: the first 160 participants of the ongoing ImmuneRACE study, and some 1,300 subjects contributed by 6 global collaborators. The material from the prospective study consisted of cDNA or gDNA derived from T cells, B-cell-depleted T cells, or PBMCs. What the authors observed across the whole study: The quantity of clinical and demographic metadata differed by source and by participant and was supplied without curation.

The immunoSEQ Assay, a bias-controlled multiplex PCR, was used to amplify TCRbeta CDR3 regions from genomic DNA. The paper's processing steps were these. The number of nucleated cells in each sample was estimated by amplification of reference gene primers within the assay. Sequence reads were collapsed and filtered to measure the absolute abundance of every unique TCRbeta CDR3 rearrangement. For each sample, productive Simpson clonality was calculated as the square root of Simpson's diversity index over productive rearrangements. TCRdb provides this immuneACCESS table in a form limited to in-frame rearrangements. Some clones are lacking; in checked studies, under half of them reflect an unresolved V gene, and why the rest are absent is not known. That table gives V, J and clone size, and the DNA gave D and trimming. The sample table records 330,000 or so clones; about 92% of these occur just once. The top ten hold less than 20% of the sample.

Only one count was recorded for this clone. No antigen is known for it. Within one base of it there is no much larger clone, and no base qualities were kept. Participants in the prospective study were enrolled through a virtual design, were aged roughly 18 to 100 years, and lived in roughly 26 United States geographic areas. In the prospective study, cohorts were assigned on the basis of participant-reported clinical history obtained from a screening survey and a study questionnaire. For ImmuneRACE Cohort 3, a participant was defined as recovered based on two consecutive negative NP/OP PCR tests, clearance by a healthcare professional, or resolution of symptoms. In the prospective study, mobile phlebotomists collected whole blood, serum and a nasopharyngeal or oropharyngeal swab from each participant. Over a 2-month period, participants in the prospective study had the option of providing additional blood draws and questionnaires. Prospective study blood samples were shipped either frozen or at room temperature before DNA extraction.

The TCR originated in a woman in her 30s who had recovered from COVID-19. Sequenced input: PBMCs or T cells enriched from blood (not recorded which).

The DNA sequence follows: TGTGCCTGGAGTGTAGGTCAGGCCAATTCACCCCTCCACTTT. It codes for CAWSVGQANSPLHF. The V and J segments used are TRBV30 and TRBJ1-6, with no reliable assignment of the D segment. Per the germline V gene (reference sequence), GTSNPN is the CDR1 and SVGIG is the CDR2. The CDR3, cysteine through phenylalanine, is 14 amino acids long. The CDR3 DNA has 42 bases and is translated from base 1. V was cut back by 0 bases and J by 7 bases, leaving a gap of 10 bases between them.